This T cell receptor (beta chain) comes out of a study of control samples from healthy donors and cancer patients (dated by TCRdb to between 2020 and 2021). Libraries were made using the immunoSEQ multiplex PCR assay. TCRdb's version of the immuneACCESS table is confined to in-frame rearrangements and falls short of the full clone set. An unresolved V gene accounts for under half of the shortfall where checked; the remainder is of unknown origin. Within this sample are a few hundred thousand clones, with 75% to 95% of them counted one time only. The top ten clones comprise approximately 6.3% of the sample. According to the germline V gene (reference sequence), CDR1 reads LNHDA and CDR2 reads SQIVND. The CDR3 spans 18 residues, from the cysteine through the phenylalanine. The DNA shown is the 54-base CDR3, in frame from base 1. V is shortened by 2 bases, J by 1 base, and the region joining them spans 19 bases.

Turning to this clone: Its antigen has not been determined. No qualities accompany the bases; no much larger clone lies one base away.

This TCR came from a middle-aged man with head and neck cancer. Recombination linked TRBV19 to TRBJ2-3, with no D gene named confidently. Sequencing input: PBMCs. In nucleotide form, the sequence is TGTGCCAGTAGTATAAGTCGTTTTTTAATTTCCCGCACAGATACGCAGTATTTT. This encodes CASSISRFLISRTDTQYF.